The clone carrying this T cell receptor beta chain has a single count. Trimming removed 4 bases from V and 1 base from J; junction bases left unmatched: 3. The CDR3 consists of 16 residues. Germline V CDR1 and CDR2: MNHEY, SVGAGI. This sample is part of a study of blood T cell repertoires in COVID-19. Study-wide context: Donors in the United States, Italy and Spain gave samples during acute or convalescent COVID-19.

Per the original data handling: Quantification of nucleated cells was approximated via reference gene primer amplification. Clones were sequenced by immunoSEQ multiplex PCR, and TCRdb holds only the in-frame ones, with some missing. That table furnishes V, J and clone size, whereas the DNA furnished D and trimming. The sample holds about 130,000 clones, 65% to 90% seen once. The chain recombines TRBV6-5 with TRBJ2-3; 12 nucleotides agree with TRBD1. The sample comprised PBMCs or T cells enriched from blood (not recorded which). The clonotype comes from a woman between 45 and 60 years old who had recovered from COVID-19. CDR3 nucleotide sequence: TGTGCCAGCAGTTCCGGGACAGGGGGCCGCACAGATACGCAGTATTTT. Its translation is CASSSGTGGRTDTQYF.